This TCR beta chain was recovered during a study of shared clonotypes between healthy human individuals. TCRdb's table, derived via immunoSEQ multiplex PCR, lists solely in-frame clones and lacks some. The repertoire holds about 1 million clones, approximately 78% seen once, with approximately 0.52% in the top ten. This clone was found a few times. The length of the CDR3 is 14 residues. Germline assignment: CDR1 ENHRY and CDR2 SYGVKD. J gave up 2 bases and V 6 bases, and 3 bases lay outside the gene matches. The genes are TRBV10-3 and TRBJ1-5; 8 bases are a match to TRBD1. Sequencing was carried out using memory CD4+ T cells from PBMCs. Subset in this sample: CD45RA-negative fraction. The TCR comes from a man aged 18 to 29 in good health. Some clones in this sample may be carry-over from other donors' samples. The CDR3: CAIRSGQGNQPQHF. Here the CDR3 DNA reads TGTGCCATCAGATCGGGACAGGGCAATCAGCCCCAGCATTTT.